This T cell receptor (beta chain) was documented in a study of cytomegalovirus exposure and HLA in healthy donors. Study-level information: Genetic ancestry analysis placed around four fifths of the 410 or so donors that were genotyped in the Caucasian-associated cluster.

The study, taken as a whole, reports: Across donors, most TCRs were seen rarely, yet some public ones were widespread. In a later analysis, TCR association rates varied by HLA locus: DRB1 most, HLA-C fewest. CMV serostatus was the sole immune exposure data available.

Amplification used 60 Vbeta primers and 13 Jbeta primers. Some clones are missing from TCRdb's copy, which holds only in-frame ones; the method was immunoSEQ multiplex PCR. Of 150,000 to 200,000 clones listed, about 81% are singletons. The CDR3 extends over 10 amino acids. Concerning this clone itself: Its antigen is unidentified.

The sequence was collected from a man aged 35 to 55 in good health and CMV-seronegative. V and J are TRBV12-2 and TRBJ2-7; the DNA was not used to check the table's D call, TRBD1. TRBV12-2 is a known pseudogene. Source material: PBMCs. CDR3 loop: CARTGIEQYF. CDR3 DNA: TGTGCAAGGACAGGGATCGAGCAGTACTTC.